This record looks at one TCR beta chain sequence and its context. Antigen unknown. Healthy donors had no documented immune events, such as infections, while sampled. These data originate in a study of identifying expanded T cells in peripheral blood. General study results and limits: Technical replicates showed approximately 1.2 changed clones; two weeks approximately 15; four weeks 19. Approximately two-week clone count variance significantly increased as total template count grew.

Sequencing was performed with immunoSEQ multiplex PCR; in TCRdb, only in-frame clones are kept and a portion is missing. The table lists just under 65,000 clones, 87% of them singletons. The CDR3 is 15 residues long. Germline assignment: CDR1 LNHDA and CDR2 SQIVND (reference sequence). V lost 5 bases, J lost 9 bases, and 17 bases lay in between. The sample was blood. The TCR was taken from a person between 18 and 75 years old in good health. V gene TRBV19 combines with J gene TRBJ1-6, with D possibly matching TRBD1 (6 bases). CDR3 residues: CASSVRDIALSPLHF. CDR3 sequence (DNA): TGTGCCAGTAGTGTCCGGGACATTGCCCTTTCACCCCTCCACTTT.